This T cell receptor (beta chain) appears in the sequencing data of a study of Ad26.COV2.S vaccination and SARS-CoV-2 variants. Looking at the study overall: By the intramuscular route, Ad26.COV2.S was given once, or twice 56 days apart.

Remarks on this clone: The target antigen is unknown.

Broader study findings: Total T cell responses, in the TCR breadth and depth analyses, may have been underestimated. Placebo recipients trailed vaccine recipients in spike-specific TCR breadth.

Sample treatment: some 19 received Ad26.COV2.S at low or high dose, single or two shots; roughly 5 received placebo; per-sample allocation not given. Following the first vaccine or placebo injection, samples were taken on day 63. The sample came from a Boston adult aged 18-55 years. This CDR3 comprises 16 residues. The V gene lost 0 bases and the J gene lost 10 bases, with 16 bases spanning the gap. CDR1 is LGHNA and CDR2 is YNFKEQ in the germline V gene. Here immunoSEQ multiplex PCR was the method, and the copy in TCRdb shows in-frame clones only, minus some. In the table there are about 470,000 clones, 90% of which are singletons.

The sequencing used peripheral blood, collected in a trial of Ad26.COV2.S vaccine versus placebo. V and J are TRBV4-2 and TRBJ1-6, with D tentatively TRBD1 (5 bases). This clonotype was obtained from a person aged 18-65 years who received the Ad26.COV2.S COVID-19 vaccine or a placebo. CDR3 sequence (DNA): TGTGCCAGCAGCCAAGATCGGAGAGGGGTTGGATCACCCCTCCACTTT. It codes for CASSQDRRGVGSPLHF.